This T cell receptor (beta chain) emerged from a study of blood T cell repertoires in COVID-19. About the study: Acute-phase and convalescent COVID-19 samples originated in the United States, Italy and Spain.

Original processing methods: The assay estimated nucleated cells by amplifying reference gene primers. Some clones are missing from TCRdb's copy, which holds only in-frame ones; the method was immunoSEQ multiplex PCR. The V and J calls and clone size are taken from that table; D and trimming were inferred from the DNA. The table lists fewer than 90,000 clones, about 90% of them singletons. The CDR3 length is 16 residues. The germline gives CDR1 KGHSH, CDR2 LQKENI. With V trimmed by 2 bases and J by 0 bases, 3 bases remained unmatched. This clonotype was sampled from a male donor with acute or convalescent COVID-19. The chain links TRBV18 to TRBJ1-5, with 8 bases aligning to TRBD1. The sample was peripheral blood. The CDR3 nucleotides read TGTGCCAGCTCACCATCCGGGACAGGTAGCAATCAGCCCCAGCATTTT. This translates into CASSPSGTGSNQPQHF. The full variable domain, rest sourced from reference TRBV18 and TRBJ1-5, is NAGVMQNPRHLVRRRGQEARLRCSPMKGHSHVYWYRQLPEEGLKFMVYLQKENIIDESGMPKERFSAEFPKEGPSILRIQQVVRGDSAAYFCASSPSGTGSNQPQHFGDGTRLSIL.